This T cell receptor beta chain was identified during a study of early T cells in non-severe SARS-CoV-2 infection. TCRdb independently ran MiXCR on the 5' RACE reads; one entry per CDR3 protein. There are tens of thousands of distinct CDR3 sequences in the sample; 12% occur only once, and under 3% lies in the top ten. The sample holds many counts of this clonotype. CDR1 and CDR2 (germline): SGHTA, FQGNSA. The J segment lost 5 bases and the V segment lost 5 bases, leaving 8 bases of the junction unmatched. The CDR3 consists of 16 residues. Sample: whole blood. The receptor comes from an adult who was a healthcare worker with PCR-confirmed SARS-CoV-2 infection or an uninfected control (not recorded which). J is TRBJ2-1 and V is TRBV7-2, with TRBD1 identical over 11 bases. CDR3 protein: CASSPPDRGRDNEQFF. Here the CDR3 DNA reads TGTGCCAGCAGCCCCCCGGACAGGGGGCGCGACAATGAGCAGTTCTTC.